The 32 T cell receptor beta chains presented below share a single source sample, sequenced in a study of cytomegalovirus exposure and HLA in healthy donors. PCR amplification relied on 60 Vbeta primers (plus 13 Jbeta primers). TCRdb keeps only in-frame clones here, not all; method: immunoSEQ multiplex PCR. In the table there are about 190,000 clones, roughly 80% of which are singletons. Sequencing used PBMCs. The origin of the receptors is a man aged 50 to 59 in good health and CMV-seronegative.

Of note for this clone: At one end, the junction sequence differs from germline, possibly due to a read error. The CDR3 sequence: CSSSLVGQGAFF. The CDR3 DNA sequence: TGTTCCAGCAGCTTAGTCGGGCAGGGGGCTTTCTTT. This rearrangement joins TRBV7-9 to TRBJ1-1, with D possibly TRBD1 on 6 matching bases. The germline V gene has CDR1 SEHNR and CDR2 FQNEAQ (reference sequence). The length of the CDR3 is 12 residues. Supplemented by reference TRBV7-9 and TRBJ1-1, the full variable domain reads DTGVSQNPRHKITKRGQNVTFRCDPISEHNRLYWYRQTLGQGPEFLTYFQNEAQLEKSRLLSDRFSAERPKGSFSTLEIQRTEQGDSAMYLCSSSLVGQGAFFGQGTRLTVV.

The chain employs TRBV10-1 and TRBJ2-7; TRBD1 agrees at 7 bases. The CDR3 consists of 15 residues. Germline V lookup: CDR1 WNHNN, CDR2 SYGVQD (reference sequence). The ends lost 2 bases at V and 7 bases at J; junction bases unmatched: 11. The CDR3 region is CASSESLTGDEEQYF. Here the CDR3 DNA reads TGCGCCAGCAGTGAGAGCCTTACAGGGGATGAGGAGCAGTACTTC.

The chain couples TRBV5-1 to TRBJ1-3; D perhaps matches TRBD1 (5 bases). Deletions cut 5 bases from V and 7 bases from J, with 16 bases between. The CDR3 consists of 14 residues. Germline CDR1 SGHRS, CDR2 YFSETQ. CDR3 bases: TGCGCCAGCAGTGGAGGGCGACAGTCGAACACCATATATTTT. Residues: CASSGGRQSNTIYF.

The CDR3 DNA reads TGTGCCAGCAGCTTACTGGACAGGGGGTCCTACGAGCAGTACTTC. Its translation is CASSLLDRGSYEQYF. This chain joins TRBV7-2 and TRBJ2-7; 10 nucleotides line up with TRBD1. The trim removed 2 bases at V and 1 base at J, leaving 2 bases unmatched. CDR1 SGHTA and CDR2 FQGNSA come from the germline V gene. This CDR3 is built from 15 residues.

Points on this clone: At one end, the junction sequence differs from germline, possibly due to a read error. The chain joins TRBV7-9 to TRBJ2-7, with 7 bases aligning to TRBD2. CDR3 length: 18 residues. Germline CDR1 SEHNR, CDR2 FQNEAQ (reference sequence). The CDR3 spells CSSSYHVGGSGSSYEQYF. Here the CDR3 DNA reads TGTTCCAGCAGCTACCACGTGGGTGGTAGCGGGTCCTCCTACGAGCAGTACTTC.

This clone was found once. This same CDR3 is encoded by further DNA sequences in the sample. J is TRBJ1-5 and V is TRBV2; D is perhaps TRBD1 (6 bases). The CDR3 runs to 13 residues. The germline gives CDR1 SNHLY, CDR2 FYNNEI. Trimming stripped 3 bases from V and 16 bases from J, with 19 bases between. CDR3 sequence: CASSEAPATGRHF. In DNA, the CDR3 is TGTGCCAGCAGTGAGGCGCCCGCTACAGGGAGACATTTT.

The rearrangement links TRBV7-9 to TRBJ2-2; 7 positions agree with TRBD1. Per the germline V gene, CDR1 is SEHNR and CDR2 is FQNEAQ (reference sequence). Trimming at V came to 4 bases and at J to 1 base, leaving 9 bases not matched to a gene. The CDR3 loop spans 17 amino acids. CDR3 nucleotide sequence: TGTGCCAGCAGCTCCGTTAAGCAGGGGGTGAACACCGGGGAGCTGTTTTTT. Translating it yields CASSSVKQGVNTGELFF.

This rearrangement joins TRBV10-3 to TRBJ1-2; 7 bases line up with TRBD1. The V gene's germline CDR1 is ENHRY and CDR2 SYGVKD. The CDR3 has 13 amino acids. Trimming removed 5 bases from V and 4 bases from J; junction bases left unmatched: 4. The CDR3 reads CAISPGQSYGYTF. As DNA, the CDR3 is TGTGCCATCAGTCCGGGACAGAGCTATGGCTACACCTTC.

The chain recombines TRBV7-9 with TRBJ1-4; D unclear. The germline CDR1 and CDR2 sequences are SEHNR and FQNEAQ (reference sequence). Trimming took 6 bases from V and 6 from J, leaving 14 bases between them. The CDR3 spans 14 residues. Written as DNA, the CDR3 is TGTGCCAGCAGATCGAGGGCGACGGATGAAAAACTGTTTTTT. This codes for CASRSRATDEKLFF. Drawing the rest from reference TRBV7-9 and TRBJ1-4, the complete variable domain is DTGVSQNPRHKITKRGQNVTFRCDPISEHNRLYWYRQTLGQGPEFLTYFQNEAQLEKSRLLSDRFSAERPKGSFSTLEIQRTEQGDSAMYLCASRSRATDEKLFFGSGTQLSVL.

The chain is built from TRBV6-1 and TRBJ1-3, with D tentatively TRBD1 (6 bases). The V end was cut by 7 bases, the J end by 4 bases, with 11 bases between. The CDR3 has 13 amino acids. Germline lookup yields CDR1 MNHNS and CDR2 SASEGT. CDR3 DNA: TGTGCCAGCAAAGGCAGGGGCGGAAACACCATATATTTT. Its translation is CASKGRGGNTIYF.

This chain joins TRBV7-9 and TRBJ2-3; 9 bases are shared with TRBD2. Germline lookup yields CDR1 SEHNR and CDR2 FQNEAQ (reference sequence). Unmatched junction bases numbered 11, after V lost 5 bases and J lost 2 bases. The CDR3 totals 17 residues. CDR3 loop: CASSMSWTSDSTDTQYF. In nucleotides, the CDR3 is TGTGCCAGCAGCATGTCTTGGACTAGCGACTCCACAGATACGCAGTATTTT.

The chain is built from TRBV11-2 and TRBJ2-7, with 7 bases lining up with TRBD1. This CDR3 comprises 14 residues. The trim removed 1 base at V and 4 bases at J, leaving 4 bases unmatched. The germline gives CDR1 SGHAT, CDR2 FQNNGV. CDR3 amino acids: CASSLGTGRYEQYF. The CDR3 DNA is TGTGCCAGCAGCTTAGGGACAGGACGATACGAGCAGTACTTC.

The rearrangement joins TRBV18 to TRBJ1-1; D might be TRBD1 (6 bases). Germline values: CDR1 KGHSH, CDR2 LQKENI. CDR3 length: 14 amino acids. V was pared by 1 base and J by 7 bases, with 13 bases between. As DNA, the CDR3 is TGTGCCAGCTCACCACTCCGGGGGGCGGTTGAAGCTTTCTTT. Its translation is CASSPLRGAVEAFF.

This clone appeared a single time. The chain links TRBV30 to TRBJ1-2, with 8 bases fitting TRBD1. This CDR3 contains 12 residues. CDR1 is GTSNPN, CDR2 SVGIG, per germline (reference sequence). With 7 bases clipped from V and 4 bases from J, the junction kept 5 bases outside the gene matches. In nucleotides, the CDR3 is TGTGCCTTGACAGGGGTTTTCTATGGCTACACCTTC. It specifies CALTGVFYGYTF. The variable domain in full, with the rest retrieved from reference TRBV30 and TRBJ1-2, is SQTIHQWPATLVQPVGSPLSLECTVEGTSNPNLYWYRQAAGRGLQLLFYSVGIGQISSEVPQNLSASRPQDRQFILSSKKLLLSDSGFYLCALTGVFYGYTFGSGTRLTVV.

The genes are TRBV4-3 and TRBJ2-2; D unresolved. CDR3 length equals 14 residues. V was cut by 3 bases and J by 5 bases, with 10 bases left in between. CDR1 and CDR2 (germline): LGHNA, YSLEER. The CDR3 nucleotides are TGCGCCAGCAGCCAGACTTTAAGAACCGGGGAGCTGTTTTTT. As protein: CASSQTLRTGELFF.

There are a few counts of this clone. The chain uses TRBV25-1 and TRBJ1-3; D ambiguous. Per germline, CDR1 MGHDK and CDR2 SYGVNS. The V and J ends lost 4 bases and 4 bases respectively, with 14 bases between them. This CDR3 has 15 amino acids. The CDR3 DNA sequence: TGTGCCAGCAGTGCTCGCCGGGAGGGAGGAAACACCATATATTTT. Protein product: CASSARREGGNTIYF.

The genes are TRBV18 and TRBJ1-5; D gene unclear. The CDR3 is 14 amino acids. The germline CDR1 and CDR2 sequences are KGHSH and LQKENI. V shed 2 bases and J shed 0 bases, with 5 bases lying between them. The CDR3 loop is CASSPGFSNQPQHF. The CDR3 coding sequence is TGTGCCAGCTCACCAGGCTTTAGCAATCAGCCCCAGCATTTT. Combining the CDR3 with reference TRBV18 and TRBJ1-5 gives the whole variable domain NAGVMQNPRHLVRRRGQEARLRCSPMKGHSHVYWYRQLPEEGLKFMVYLQKENIIDESGMPKERFSAEFPKEGPSILRIQQVVRGDSAAYFCASSPGFSNQPQHFGDGTRLSIL.

The gene calls are TRBV7-9 and TRBJ1-6; D not resolved. Germline loops: CDR1 SEHNR, CDR2 FQNEAQ (reference sequence). The V end was cut by 5 bases, the J end by 9 bases, with 11 bases between. CDR3 length: 13 amino acids. As DNA, the CDR3 is TGTGCCAGCAGCCCCATGGAGGGTTCACCCCTCCACTTT. Translating it yields CASSPMEGSPLHF.

This rearrangement joins TRBV19 to TRBJ1-4, with a weak D call TRBD1 (5 bases). The CDR3 consists of 15 residues. Trimming cost V 5 bases and J 8 bases, with 18 bases left between them. Germline lookup yields CDR1 LNHDA and CDR2 SQIVND (reference sequence). CDR3 nucleotide sequence: TGTGCCAGTAGTTTGGGAGGGGCCCGAGGGGAAAAACTGTTTTTT. Translation: CASSLGGARGEKLFF.

The J gene is TRBJ2-1, the V gene TRBV13; 10 bases map to TRBD2. The CDR3 covers 17 residues. Trimming at V came to 1 base and at J to 4 bases, leaving 7 bases not matched to a gene. Germline V gene sequence: CDR1 PRHDT, CDR2 FYEKMQ (reference sequence). CDR3 in amino acids: CASSLVPIAGGYNEQFF. CDR3 coding DNA: TGTGCCAGCAGCTTAGTACCCATAGCGGGGGGTTACAATGAGCAGTTCTTC.

The chain is built from TRBV4-3 and TRBJ2-7, with 7 nucleotides matching TRBD1. After removal of 4 bases from V and 4 bases from J, the junction contained 7 bases not matched to a gene. The CDR3 is 14 residues long. Germline V CDR1 and CDR2: LGHNA, YSLEER. CDR3 sequence: CASSPTGKVYEQYF. The CDR3 nucleotides read TGCGCCAGCAGCCCGACAGGGAAAGTTTACGAGCAGTACTTC.

This chain uses TRBV6-1 with TRBJ1-5; possibly TRBD1 for D (6 bases). Germline V lookup: CDR1 MNHNS, CDR2 SASEGT. V was cut by 7 bases and J by 4 bases, with 14 bases left in between. The CDR3 is made up of 14 amino acids. The DNA for the CDR3 is TGTGCCAGCATCACCGGGACACTAAATCAGCCCCAGCATTTT. This encodes CASITGTLNQPQHF.

The J gene is TRBJ2-7, the V gene TRBV2, with D hard to call. The germline V gene has CDR1 SNHLY and CDR2 FYNNEI. This CDR3 is 12 amino acids long. The V end was cut by 7 bases, the J end by 2 bases, with 9 bases between. The CDR3 reads CASNTVTYEQYF. DNA for the CDR3: TGTGCCAGCAATACTGTGACCTACGAGCAGTACTTC.

This chain joins TRBV28 and TRBJ1-1; perhaps TRBD1 as D (5 bases). CDR3 length: 15 amino acids. V lost 3 bases and J 4 bases, leaving 15 bases between the germline ends. Germline loops: CDR1 MDHEN, CDR2 SYDVKM. CDR3: CASSFTDRRGTEAFF. CDR3 sequence (DNA): TGTGCCAGCAGTTTTACGGACCGAAGGGGCACTGAAGCTTTCTTT.

With respect to this clone: The junction departs from the called germline gene at one end, perhaps through a read error. The rearrangement links TRBV7-9 to TRBJ1-2; D uncertain. The CDR3 totals 13 residues. Germline-derived CDR1 and CDR2 are SEHNR and FQNEAQ (reference sequence). As DNA, the CDR3 is TGTTCCAGCAGCTTCCCGGGGTACTATGGCTACACCTTC. This codes for CSSSFPGYYGYTF.

The chain combines TRBV19 with TRBJ2-1; D unclear. V dropped 5 bases and J dropped 4 bases, with 6 bases sitting between them. Germline V lookup: CDR1 LNHDA, CDR2 SQIVND (reference sequence). The CDR3 runs to 12 residues. For the CDR3, the DNA is TGTGCCAGTAGTCCCCGTTACAATGAGCAGTTCTTC. It codes for CASSPRYNEQFF.

The chain recombines TRBV2 with TRBJ2-4, with a weak D call TRBD2 (6 bases). The CDR3 spans 12 residues. CDR1 is SNHLY, CDR2 FYNNEI, per germline. V was trimmed by 7 bases and J by 6 bases, leaving 10 bases between them. The CDR3 DNA reads as TGTGCCAGCATGGAGGGATCAAACATTCAGTACTTC. The encoded protein is CASMEGSNIQYF.

The chain has TRBV29-1 and TRBJ2-7; 9 nucleotides match TRBD1. J gave up 4 bases and V 2 bases, and 9 bases lay outside the gene matches. Germline lookup yields CDR1 SQVTM and CDR2 ANQGSEA. The CDR3 has 15 amino acids. The CDR3 protein is CSVELRDRDPYEQYF. Here the CDR3 DNA reads TGCAGCGTTGAATTAAGGGACAGGGACCCTTACGAGCAGTACTTC.

The rearrangement joins TRBV9 to TRBJ2-1, with 7 bases matching TRBD2. V dropped 4 bases and J dropped 0; count of bases not matched to a gene: 4. CDR3 length: 15 amino acids. Looked up from germline, CDR1 is SGDLS and CDR2 is YYNGEE. The CDR3 bases are TGTGCCAGCAGCAAGGCGGGGGTCTCCTACAATGAGCAGTTCTTC. Translating it yields CASSKAGVSYNEQFF.

The V call is TRBV6-5, the J call TRBJ1-2; D gene unclear. Between the trimmed V and J ends, which lost 5 bases and 5 bases, there was a span of 12 bases. CDR1 is MNHEY and CDR2 is SVGAGI in the germline V gene. The CDR3 runs 13 residues. For the CDR3, the DNA is TGTGCCAGCAGTGACCTCGCGGTATATGGCTACACCTTC. The encoded protein is CASSDLAVYGYTF.

The chain employs TRBV5-4 and TRBJ2-3, with 10 positions matching TRBD2. In germline, CDR1 is SGHNT, CDR2 YYREEE (reference sequence). This CDR3 is 16 amino acids long. With 0 bases clipped from V and 2 bases from J, the junction kept 3 bases outside the gene matches. CDR3 sequence: CASSLGTSGTTDTQYF. CDR3 nucleotide sequence: TGTGCCAGCAGCTTGGGGACTAGCGGAACCACAGATACGCAGTATTTT.

Details on this clone: A junction boundary mismatches the germline segment, possibly from a read error. The chain is built from TRBV27 and TRBJ2-3; 9 bases are shared with TRBD2. The germline V gene encodes CDR1 MNHEY and CDR2 SMNVEV (reference sequence). The CDR3 length is 17 residues. CDR3 sequence: CASSSTGGGGGTGTQYF. CDR3 nucleotides: TGTGCCAGCAGTTCGACTGGCGGGGGGGGCGGCACAGGTACGCAGTATTTT.